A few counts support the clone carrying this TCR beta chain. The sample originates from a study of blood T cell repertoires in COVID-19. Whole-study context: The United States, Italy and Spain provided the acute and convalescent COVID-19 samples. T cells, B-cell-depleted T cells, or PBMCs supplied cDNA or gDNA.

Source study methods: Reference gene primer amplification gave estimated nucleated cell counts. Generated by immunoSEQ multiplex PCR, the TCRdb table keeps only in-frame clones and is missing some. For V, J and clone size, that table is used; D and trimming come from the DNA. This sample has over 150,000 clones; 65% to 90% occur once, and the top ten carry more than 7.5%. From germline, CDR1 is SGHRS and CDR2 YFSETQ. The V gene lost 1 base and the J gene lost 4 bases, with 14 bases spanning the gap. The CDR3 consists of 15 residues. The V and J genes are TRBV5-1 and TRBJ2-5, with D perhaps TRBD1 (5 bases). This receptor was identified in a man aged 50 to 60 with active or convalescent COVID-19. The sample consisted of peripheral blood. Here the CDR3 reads CASSLWLGQGETQYF. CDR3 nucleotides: TGCGCCAGCAGCTTGTGGCTGGGGCAGGGAGAGACCCAGTACTTC. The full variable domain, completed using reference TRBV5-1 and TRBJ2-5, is KAGVTQTPRYLIKTRGQQVTLSCSPISGHRSVSWYQQTPGQGLQFLFEYFSETQRNKGNFPGRFSGRQFSNSRSEMNVSTLELGDSALYLCASSLWLGQGETQYFGPGTRLLVL.